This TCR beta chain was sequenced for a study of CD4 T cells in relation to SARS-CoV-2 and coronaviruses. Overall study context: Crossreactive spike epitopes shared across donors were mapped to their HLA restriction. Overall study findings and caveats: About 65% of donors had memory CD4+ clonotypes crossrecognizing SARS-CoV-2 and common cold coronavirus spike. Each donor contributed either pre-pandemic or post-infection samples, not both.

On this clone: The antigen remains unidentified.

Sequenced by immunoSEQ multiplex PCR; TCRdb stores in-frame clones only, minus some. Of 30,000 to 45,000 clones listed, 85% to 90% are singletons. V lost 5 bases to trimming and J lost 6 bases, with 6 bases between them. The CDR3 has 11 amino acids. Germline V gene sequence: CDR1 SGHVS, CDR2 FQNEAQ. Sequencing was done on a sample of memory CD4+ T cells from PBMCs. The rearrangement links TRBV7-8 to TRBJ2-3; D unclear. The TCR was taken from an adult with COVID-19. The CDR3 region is CASSQEDTQYF. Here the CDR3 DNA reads TGTGCCAGCAGCCAGGAGGATACGCAGTATTTT.